The following is a T cell receptor (beta chain) sequence with its context. The source of the sample is a study of neoadjuvant nivolumab and ipilimumab in lung cancer. The protocol was immunoSEQ multiplex PCR, while the TCRdb copy is restricted to in-frame clones and leaves out a portion. Of about 15,000 clones in the sample, around 77% were seen once. The CDR3 consists of 15 residues. Germline V gene lookup returns CDR1 SGHKS and CDR2 YYEKEE (reference sequence). V gave up 4 bases and J gave up 2 bases; unmatched junction bases: 6. The specimen was tumor tissue, collected after neoadjuvant nivolumab, alone or with ipilimumab, at or shortly before surgery. This sequence originates from an adult with non-small cell lung cancer. The chain joins TRBV5-5 to TRBJ2-3; TRBD1 agrees at 8 bases. The CDR3 region has the DNA TGTGCCAGCAGCATGACAGGGGACGACACAGATACGCAGTATTTT. It is translated as CASSMTGDDTDTQYF.